The sequence of this TCR beta chain was determined in a study of T cells in Graves' hyperthyroidism and ophthalmopathy. Whole-study findings and limits: Appearing also in blood were most of the thyroid clonotypes expanded above 0.001.

Amplified TCR beta CDR3 regions derived from RNA transcripts. During a first-round RT-PCR of the TCR CDR3, the HTBI primer set was used. TCRdb re-analysed the multiplex PCR reads in MiXCR, keeping a single row per CDR3 protein. This sample has roughly 100,000 distinct CDR3 sequences; roughly 44% occur once, and the top ten carry under 30%. This clonotype has at least ten counts. Its antigen is unknown. The CDR3 has 11 residues. Germline CDR1 and CDR2: LNHDA and SQIVND (reference sequence). J gave up 6 bases and V 11 bases, and 1 base lay outside the gene matches. This receptor was taken from a man between 35 and 55 years old with Graves' hyperthyroidism. The material sequenced was blood. The rearrangement links TRBV19 to TRBJ2-2; 9 bases align to TRBD1. Here the CDR3 reads CAGQGSGELFF. The CDR3 DNA reads TGTGCCGGACAGGGGTCCGGGGAGCTGTTTTTT.